This T cell receptor beta chain was sequenced in a study of early T cells in non-severe SARS-CoV-2 infection. The overall study: Unsorted whole-blood RNA was sequenced in bulk, leaving chains unpaired. Study-level points and caveats: Database matching using VDJdb favored anti-spike CD8 responses, with private and CD4 specificities left missing.

Unique molecular identifiers were affixed to single, distinct cDNA molecules. TCRdb re-called the 5' RACE reads through MiXCR, storing one row per CDR3 protein. The sample yields about 90,000 distinct CDR3 sequences, roughly an eighth seen once. The V end was cut by 5 bases, the J end by 0 bases, with 8 bases between. This CDR3 has 14 residues. Germline lookup yields CDR1 SEHNR and CDR2 FQNEAQ (reference sequence). On this clonotype: What it binds is unknown.

The chain employs TRBV7-9 and TRBJ1-5; maybe TRBD1 (5 bases). Sequences were obtained from whole blood. The sequence came from an adult who was a healthcare worker with PCR-confirmed SARS-CoV-2 infection or an uninfected control (not recorded which). CDR3 region: CASSGDSSNQPQHF. The CDR3 DNA follows: TGTGCCAGCAGCGGCGACAGTAGCAATCAGCCCCAGCATTTT.